The rows below give T cell receptor beta chains drawn from one sample of a study of blood T cell repertoires in COVID-19. Clones were sequenced by immunoSEQ multiplex PCR, and TCRdb holds only the in-frame ones, with some missing. This table has 95,000 to 150,000 clones, around 88% appearing once. The sample taken for sequencing was peripheral blood. These receptors were taken from a woman in her fifties or sixties with active or convalescent COVID-19. Both conserved end residues are part of each CDR3. D genes are given only for firm matches. Clone size is given for some rows only: seen once, a few or many times, or a class if the clone is expanded.

D gene: NA
V gene: TRBV7-9
J gene: TRBJ1-5
clone size: NA
CDR3 protein: CASSLGQVNQPQHF
CDR3 DNA: TGTGCCAGCAGCTTAGGTCAGGTCAATCAGCCCCAGCATTTT

D gene: NA
V gene: TRBV2
J gene: TRBJ2-2
clone size: NA
CDR3 protein: CASSERGAGFGELFF
CDR3 DNA: TGTGCCAGCAGTGAAAGGGGCGCCGGTTTCGGGGAGCTGTTTTTT

D gene: NA
V gene: TRBV12-3/TRBV12-4
J gene: TRBJ1-2
clone size: NA
CDR3 protein: CASSYLSYGYTF
CDR3 DNA: TGTGCCAGCAGTTACCTAAGCTATGGCTACACCTTC

D gene: TRBD1
V gene: TRBV24-1
J gene: TRBJ2-5
clone size: NA
CDR3 protein: CATSDEGQGQETQYF
CDR3 DNA: TGTGCCACCAGTGATGAGGGACAGGGGCAAGAGACCCAGTACTTC

D gene: NA
V gene: TRBV2
J gene: TRBJ1-1
clone size: NA
CDR3 protein: CASGERINTEAFF
CDR3 DNA: TGTGCCAGCGGGGAGCGGATTAACACTGAAGCTTTCTTT

D gene: NA
V gene: TRBV6-6
J gene: TRBJ2-7
clone size: few
CDR3 protein: CASSYSRAEDEQYF
CDR3 DNA: TGTGCCAGCAGTTACTCTAGGGCGGAGGACGAGCAGTACTTC

D gene: NA
V gene: TRBV18
J gene: TRBJ1-1
clone size: NA
CDR3 protein: CASSPLGFGVDTEAFF
CDR3 DNA: TGTGCCAGCTCACCACTCGGTTTCGGGGTGGACACTGAAGCTTTCTTT

D gene: TRBD2
V gene: TRBV2
J gene: TRBJ2-5
clone size: few
CDR3 protein: CASSPLAGAKGTQYF
CDR3 DNA: TGTGCCAGCAGTCCCCTAGCGGGAGCGAAGGGGACCCAGTACTTC

D gene: NA
V gene: TRBV7-3
J gene: TRBJ2-1
clone size: NA
CDR3 protein: CASSLAGNSYNEQFF
CDR3 DNA: TGTGCCAGCAGCTTAGCGGGAAACTCCTACAATGAGCAGTTCTTC

D gene: NA
V gene: TRBV7-3
J gene: TRBJ1-1
clone size: NA
CDR3 protein: CASSYTANTEAFF
CDR3 DNA: TGTGCCAGCAGCTACACAGCGAACACTGAAGCTTTCTTT

D gene: TRBD1
V gene: TRBV7-2
J gene: TRBJ2-2
clone size: NA
CDR3 protein: CASSRGTGGRELFF
CDR3 DNA: TGTGCCAGCAGCCGTGGGACAGGGGGCCGGGAGCTGTTTTTT

D gene: NA
V gene: TRBV12-3/TRBV12-4
J gene: TRBJ1-4
clone size: NA
CDR3 protein: CASSLKRVEKLFF
CDR3 DNA: TGTGCCAGCAGTTTAAAGAGGGTCGAAAAACTGTTTTTT

D gene: TRBD1
V gene: TRBV28
J gene: TRBJ1-2
clone size: NA
CDR3 protein: CAIRLQGLANYGYTF
CDR3 DNA: TGTGCCATCAGATTACAGGGGTTAGCTAACTATGGCTACACCTTC

D gene: TRBD2
V gene: TRBV9
J gene: TRBJ2-7
clone size: NA
CDR3 protein: CASSERAGGRDEQYF
CDR3 DNA: TGTGCCAGCAGCGAACGAGCGGGAGGGAGGGACGAGCAGTACTTC

D gene: NA
V gene: TRBV12-2
J gene: TRBJ1-2
clone size: NA
CDR3 protein: CASRHGEGRHYGYTF
CDR3 DNA: TGTGCAAGTCGCCATGGCGAGGGCCGGCACTATGGCTACACCTTC

D gene: TRBD2
V gene: TRBV6-2/TRBV6-3
J gene: TRBJ2-1
clone size: once
CDR3 protein: CASSYGTSGRGEQFF
CDR3 DNA: TGTGCCAGCAGTTACGGGACTAGCGGGAGGGGGGAGCAGTTCTTC

D gene: NA
V gene: TRBV2
J gene: TRBJ1-1
clone size: NA
CDR3 protein: CASSEAELLGGTEAFF
CDR3 DNA: TGTGCCAGCAGTGAAGCGGAGCTCTTGGGGGGGACTGAAGCTTTCTTT

D gene: TRBD1
V gene: TRBV4-2
J gene: TRBJ1-2
clone size: NA
CDR3 protein: CASSPRGSRDRGKSGYTF
CDR3 DNA: TGTGCCAGCAGCCCCCGGGGGTCGCGGGACAGGGGAAAGAGCGGCTACACCTTC

D gene: TRBD1
V gene: TRBV5-6
J gene: TRBJ1-1
clone size: NA
CDR3 protein: CASSGAFDRGLNTEAFF
CDR3 DNA: TGTGCCAGCAGCGGAGCTTTCGACAGGGGGCTGAACACTGAAGCTTTCTTT

D gene: TRBD1
V gene: TRBV19
J gene: TRBJ1-4
clone size: few
CDR3 protein: CASSQGQSNEKLFF
CDR3 DNA: TGTGCCAGTTCCCAGGGACAGTCTAATGAAAAACTGTTTTTT

D gene: NA
V gene: TRBV5-6
J gene: TRBJ2-3
clone size: NA
CDR3 protein: CASSFGTDTQYF
CDR3 DNA: TGTGCCAGCAGCTTCGGCACAGATACGCAGTATTTT

D gene: NA
V gene: TRBV7-9
J gene: TRBJ2-7
clone size: NA
CDR3 protein: CASSSTYEQYF
CDR3 DNA: TGTGCCAGCAGTTCTACCTACGAGCAGTACTTC

D gene: NA
V gene: TRBV6-4
J gene: TRBJ1-2
clone size: NA
CDR3 protein: CASSAGESGGYTF
CDR3 DNA: TGTGCCAGCAGTGCCGGGGAGAGCGGTGGCTACACCTTC

D gene: NA
V gene: TRBV5-6
J gene: TRBJ1-1
clone size: NA
CDR3 protein: CASSLATGFAEAFF
CDR3 DNA: TGTGCCAGCAGCTTGGCCACGGGTTTCGCTGAAGCTTTCTTT

D gene: TRBD1
V gene: TRBV9
J gene: TRBJ1-3
clone size: NA
CDR3 protein: CASSGPGQDTSRNTIYF
CDR3 DNA: TGTGCCAGCAGCGGACCAGGACAGGACACAAGCAGAAACACCATATATTTT

D gene: NA
V gene: TRBV19
J gene: TRBJ1-1
clone size: NA
CDR3 protein: CASSISPESTEAFF
CDR3 DNA: TGTGCCAGTAGTATTTCCCCTGAGAGCACTGAAGCTTTCTTT

D gene: NA
V gene: TRBV29-1
J gene: TRBJ2-7
clone size: NA
CDR3 protein: CSVEGQGTYEQYF
CDR3 DNA: TGCAGCGTTGAAGGGCAGGGCACCTACGAGCAGTACTTC

D gene: TRBD2
V gene: TRBV4-2
J gene: TRBJ2-1
clone size: NA
CDR3 protein: CASSQDLAGGEQFF
CDR3 DNA: TGTGCCAGCAGCCAAGATTTGGCGGGAGGCGAGCAGTTCTTC

D gene: TRBD1
V gene: TRBV5-1
J gene: TRBJ1-1
clone size: few
CDR3 protein: CASSPGQGAKDTEAFF
CDR3 DNA: TGCGCCAGCAGCCCCGGACAGGGGGCAAAGGACACTGAAGCTTTCTTT

D gene: NA
V gene: TRBV28
J gene: TRBJ1-5
clone size: NA
CDR3 protein: CASTLSPDRYSNQPQHF
CDR3 DNA: TGTGCCAGCACCCTAAGCCCCGATCGTTATAGCAATCAGCCCCAGCATTTT

D gene: NA
V gene: TRBV7-9
J gene: TRBJ2-3
clone size: NA
CDR3 protein: CASSLVRPSTDTQYF
CDR3 DNA: TGTGCCAGCAGCTTAGTGAGGCCCTCCACAGATACGCAGTATTTT

D gene: TRBD2
V gene: TRBV9
J gene: TRBJ2-2
clone size: NA
CDR3 protein: CASSVATSGRANGELFF
CDR3 DNA: TGTGCCAGCAGCGTAGCGACTAGCGGGAGGGCCAACGGGGAGCTGTTTTTT

D gene: TRBD1
V gene: TRBV28
J gene: TRBJ2-2
clone size: NA
CDR3 protein: CASQGQGGTGELFF
CDR3 DNA: TGTGCCAGCCAGGGACAGGGGGGAACCGGGGAGCTGTTTTTT

D gene: NA
V gene: TRBV5-1
J gene: TRBJ2-1
clone size: NA
CDR3 protein: CASSDSGNEQFF
CDR3 DNA: TGCGCCAGCAGCGATTCGGGGAATGAGCAGTTCTTC

D gene: TRBD2
V gene: TRBV11-2
J gene: TRBJ2-7
clone size: NA
CDR3 protein: CASSLERTGGQYF
CDR3 DNA: TGTGCCAGCAGCTTAGAAAGAACGGGGGGGCAGTACTTC

D gene: TRBD1
V gene: TRBV6-5
J gene: TRBJ1-1
clone size: NA
CDR3 protein: CASSRTGGEAFF
CDR3 DNA: TGTGCCAGCAGTCGGACAGGGGGTGAAGCTTTCTTT

D gene: TRBD2
V gene: TRBV10-3
J gene: TRBJ2-7
clone size: NA
CDR3 protein: CAISGGSPYEQYF
CDR3 DNA: TGTGCCATCTCGGGCGGGAGCCCCTACGAGCAGTACTTC

D gene: TRBD1
V gene: TRBV11-2
J gene: TRBJ2-3
clone size: NA
CDR3 protein: CASSAIGQGGTDTQYF
CDR3 DNA: TGTGCCAGCAGCGCGATAGGACAGGGAGGCACAGATACGCAGTATTTT

D gene: TRBD2
V gene: TRBV28
J gene: TRBJ2-5
clone size: NA
CDR3 protein: CASSTTSLGTQYF
CDR3 DNA: TGTGCCAGCAGTACGACTAGCCTCGGGACCCAGTACTTC

D gene: NA
V gene: TRBV7-7
J gene: TRBJ2-5
clone size: NA
CDR3 protein: CASSADRQETQYF
CDR3 DNA: TGTGCTAGCAGCGCCGACAGACAAGAGACCCAGTACTTC

D gene: TRBD1
V gene: TRBV11-2
J gene: TRBJ2-7
clone size: NA
CDR3 protein: CASSLRTGVYEQYF
CDR3 DNA: TGTGCCAGCAGCTTACGGACAGGCGTCTACGAGCAGTACTTC

D gene: NA
V gene: TRBV6-6
J gene: TRBJ1-1
clone size: few
CDR3 protein: CASVRTVRNTEAFF
CDR3 DNA: TGTGCCAGCGTGCGGACAGTGCGGAACACTGAAGCTTTCTTT

D gene: NA
V gene: TRBV5-6
J gene: TRBJ2-7
clone size: once
CDR3 protein: CASSIGEIYEQYF
CDR3 DNA: TGTGCCAGCAGCATCGGGGAAATCTACGAGCAGTACTTC

D gene: TRBD1
V gene: TRBV11-1
J gene: TRBJ1-1
clone size: once
CDR3 protein: CASSRDREGRAFF
CDR3 DNA: TGTGCCAGCAGCCGAGACAGGGAAGGAAGAGCTTTCTTT

D gene: NA
V gene: TRBV25-1
J gene: TRBJ1-1
clone size: once
CDR3 protein: CATTQGLTEAFF
CDR3 DNA: TGTGCCACCACCCAGGGGCTCACTGAAGCTTTCTTT